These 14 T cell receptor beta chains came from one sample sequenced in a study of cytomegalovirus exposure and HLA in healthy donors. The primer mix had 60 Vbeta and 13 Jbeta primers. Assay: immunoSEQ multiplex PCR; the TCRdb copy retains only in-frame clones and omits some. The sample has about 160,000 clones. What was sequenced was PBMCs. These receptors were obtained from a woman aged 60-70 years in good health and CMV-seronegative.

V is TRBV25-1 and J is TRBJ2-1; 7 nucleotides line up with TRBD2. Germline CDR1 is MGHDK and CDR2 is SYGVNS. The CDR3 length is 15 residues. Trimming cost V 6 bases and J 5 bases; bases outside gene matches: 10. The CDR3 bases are TGTGCCAGCAGACCCAGCGGGAAGATCAACAATGAGCAGTTCTTC. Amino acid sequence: CASRPSGKINNEQFF.

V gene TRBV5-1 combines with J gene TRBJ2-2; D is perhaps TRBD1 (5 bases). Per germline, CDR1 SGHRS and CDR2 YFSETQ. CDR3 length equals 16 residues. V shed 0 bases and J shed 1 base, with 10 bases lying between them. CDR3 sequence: CASSLEGSGNTGELFF. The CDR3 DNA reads TGCGCCAGCAGCTTGGAGGGGTCCGGGAACACCGGGGAGCTGTTTTTT. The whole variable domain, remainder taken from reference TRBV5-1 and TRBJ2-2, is KAGVTQTPRYLIKTRGQQVTLSCSPISGHRSVSWYQQTPGQGLQFLFEYFSETQRNKGNFPGRFSGRQFSNSRSEMNVSTLELGDSALYLCASSLEGSGNTGELFFGEGSRLTVL.

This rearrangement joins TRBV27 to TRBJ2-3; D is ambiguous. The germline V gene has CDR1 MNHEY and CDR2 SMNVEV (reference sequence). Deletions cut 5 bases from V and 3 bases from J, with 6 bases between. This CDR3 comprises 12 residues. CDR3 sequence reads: CASSTFTDTQYF. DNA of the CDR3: TGTGCCAGCAGTACATTTACAGATACGCAGTATTTT.

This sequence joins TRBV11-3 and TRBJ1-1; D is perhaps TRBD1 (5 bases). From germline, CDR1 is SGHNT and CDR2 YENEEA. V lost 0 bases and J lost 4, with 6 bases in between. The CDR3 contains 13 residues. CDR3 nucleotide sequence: TGTGCCAGCAGCTTAGAGGGGGGCACTGAAGCTTTCTTT. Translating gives CASSLEGGTEAFF.

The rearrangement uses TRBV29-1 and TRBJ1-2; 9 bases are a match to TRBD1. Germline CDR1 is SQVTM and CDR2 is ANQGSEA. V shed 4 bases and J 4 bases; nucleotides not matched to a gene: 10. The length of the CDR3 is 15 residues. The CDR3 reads CSVVLGGQGVYGYTF. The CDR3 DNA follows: TGCAGCGTTGTCTTAGGGGGACAGGGAGTCTATGGCTACACCTTC.

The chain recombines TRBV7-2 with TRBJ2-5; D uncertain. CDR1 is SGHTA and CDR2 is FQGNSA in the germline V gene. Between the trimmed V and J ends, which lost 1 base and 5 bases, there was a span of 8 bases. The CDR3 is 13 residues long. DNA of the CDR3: TGTGCCAGCAGCTTAGGCCCCCGGGAGACCCAGTACTTC. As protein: CASSLGPRETQYF.

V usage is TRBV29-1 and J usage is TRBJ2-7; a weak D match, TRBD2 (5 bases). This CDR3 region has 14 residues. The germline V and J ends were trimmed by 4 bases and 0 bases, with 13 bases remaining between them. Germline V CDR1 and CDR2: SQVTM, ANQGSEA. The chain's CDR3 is CSVGRGFDSYEQYF. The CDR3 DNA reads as TGCAGCGTTGGCCGGGGATTCGACTCCTACGAGCAGTACTTC.

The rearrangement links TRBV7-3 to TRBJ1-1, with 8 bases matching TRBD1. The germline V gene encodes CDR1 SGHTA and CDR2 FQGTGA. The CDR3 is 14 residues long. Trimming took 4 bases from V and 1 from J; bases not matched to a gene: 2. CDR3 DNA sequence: TGTGCCAGCAGCTCCGGGACAGGGAACACTGAAGCTTTCTTT. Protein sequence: CASSSGTGNTEAFF.

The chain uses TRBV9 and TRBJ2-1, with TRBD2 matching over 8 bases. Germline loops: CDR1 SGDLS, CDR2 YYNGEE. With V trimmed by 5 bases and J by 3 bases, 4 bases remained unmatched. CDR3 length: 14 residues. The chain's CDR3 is CASRKSGSYNEQFF. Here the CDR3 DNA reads TGTGCCAGCAGAAAGAGCGGGAGCTACAATGAGCAGTTCTTC.

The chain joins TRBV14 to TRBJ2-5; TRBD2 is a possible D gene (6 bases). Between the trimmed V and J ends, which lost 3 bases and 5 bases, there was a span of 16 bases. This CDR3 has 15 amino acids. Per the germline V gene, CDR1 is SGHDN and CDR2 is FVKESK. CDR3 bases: TGTGCCAGCAGCCACCTAGGACGGGGGATCGAGACCCAGTACTTC. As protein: CASSHLGRGIETQYF.

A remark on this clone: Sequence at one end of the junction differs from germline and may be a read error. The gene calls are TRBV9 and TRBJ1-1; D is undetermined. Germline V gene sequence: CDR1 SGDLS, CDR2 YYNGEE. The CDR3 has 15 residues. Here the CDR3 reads CAGSVVPGVNTEAFF. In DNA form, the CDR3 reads TGTGCCGGCAGCGTAGTTCCGGGAGTGAACACTGAAGCTTTCTTT.

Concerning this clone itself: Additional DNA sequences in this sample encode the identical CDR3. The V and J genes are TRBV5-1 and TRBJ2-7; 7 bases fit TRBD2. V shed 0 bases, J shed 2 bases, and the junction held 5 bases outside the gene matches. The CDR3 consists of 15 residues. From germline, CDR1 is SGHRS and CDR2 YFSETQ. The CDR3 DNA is TGCGCCAGCAGCTTGGTGGGGGGAGGGACCTACGAGCAGTACTTC. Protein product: CASSLVGGGTYEQYF.

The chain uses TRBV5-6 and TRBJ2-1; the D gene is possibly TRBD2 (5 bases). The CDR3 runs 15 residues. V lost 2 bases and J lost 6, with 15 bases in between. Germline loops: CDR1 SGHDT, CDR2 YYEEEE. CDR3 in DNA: TGTGCCAGCAGCTTAGTTACAGCGGCGGTCAATGAGCAGTTCTTC. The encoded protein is CASSLVTAAVNEQFF.

The CDR3: CASMRTGMNTEAFF. The CDR3 DNA reads TGTGCCAGTATGAGGACAGGGATGAACACTGAAGCTTTCTTT. V is TRBV19 and J is TRBJ1-1; 8 bases line up with TRBD1. This CDR3 spans 14 amino acids. Germline V gene lookup returns CDR1 LNHDA and CDR2 SQIVND (reference sequence). V dropped 7 bases and J dropped 0; count of bases not matched to a gene: 4.